This T cell receptor beta chain was sequenced for a study of blood T cell repertoires in COVID-19. Seattle-derived patients entered the study during active infection and were followed longitudinally. Clones were read by immunoSEQ multiplex PCR, and TCRdb kept only the in-frame ones, dropping some. The data show 80,000 or so clones, roughly 84% seen once. Germline lookup yields CDR1 LGHDT and CDR2 YNNKEL (reference sequence). The CDR3 consists of 16 residues. The junction had 5 bases not matched to a gene; V was cut back by 1 base and J by 6 bases. Specimen: peripheral blood. The chain uses TRBV3-1 (or the pseudogene TRBV3-2) and TRBJ2-2, with TRBD2 matching 10 bases. The sequence came from a man aged 60 to 75 with COVID-19, enrolled during active disease. In DNA form, the CDR3 reads TGTGCCAGCAGCCAAGTTCTAGCGGGAGTGGCCGGGGAGCTGTTTTTT. This gives the protein CASSQVLAGVAGELFF.